This TCR beta chain was retrieved from a study of cytomegalovirus exposure and HLA in healthy donors. Amplification used 60 Vbeta primers and 13 Jbeta primers. In the original processing: There were about 86 million unique TCR beta chains by a later count, and about 11 million of them were shared. Sequencing used immunoSEQ multiplex PCR; TCRdb keeps in-frame clones, though not all of them. Clone size and the V and J calls come from that table; the DNA yielded D and trimming. The sample contains roughly 190,000 clones, 65% to 85% of which appear only once. The germline V and J ends were trimmed by 5 bases and 3 bases, with 15 bases remaining between them. CDR1 and CDR2 (germline): SGHTA, FQGNSA. The CDR3 is 15 amino acids. Overall study findings and caveats: It was shown in a later analysis that HLA-associated TCR beta chains were more clonally expanded than other, equally common chains. Most TCR beta V segments were productive about 87% or about 30% of the time in an earlier analysis.

As for this clone: Antigen: not known.

V and J are TRBV7-2 and TRBJ2-3; D possibly corresponds to TRBD1 (6 bases). Sequencing was done on a sample of PBMCs. This TCR derives from a man aged 18-30 years in good health and CMV-seronegative. DNA of the CDR3: TGTGCCAGCAGCCTCCAGGGGAAAAGTACAGATACGCAGTATTTT. Protein: CASSLQGKSTDTQYF.